The 14 T cell receptor beta chains presented below share a single source sample, sequenced in a study of early T cells in non-severe SARS-CoV-2 infection. TCRdb analysed the 5' RACE reads with MiXCR anew, one entry per CDR3 protein. The table shows 55,000 to 75,000 distinct CDR3 sequences, with over 9% occurring only once. Material for sequencing was whole blood. Receptor source: an adult who was a healthcare worker with PCR-confirmed SARS-CoV-2 infection or an uninfected control (not recorded which).

In this sample, this clonotype turned up many times. V and J are TRBV11-2 and TRBJ2-2, with 9 bases fitting TRBD2. V was clipped by 5 bases and J by 4 bases; unmatched bases: 2. CDR1 and CDR2 (germline): SGHAT, FQNNGV. This CDR3 has 14 amino acids. Written as DNA, the CDR3 is TGTGCCAGCAGCCCTAGCGGGGCCACCGGGGAGCTGTTTTTT. It codes for CASSPSGATGELFF.

The chain employs TRBV12-3 or TRBV12-4 and TRBJ2-2; D is ambiguous. V lost 8 bases to trimming and J lost 0 bases, with 7 bases between them. CDR3 length: 13 amino acids. The CDR3 DNA sequence: TGTGCCAGCCGGACGGCGAACACCGGGGAGCTGTTTTTT. Protein: CASRTANTGELFF.

The rearrangement links TRBV20-1 to TRBJ2-1; 11 bases match TRBD1. V gave up 5 bases and J gave up 7 bases; unmatched junction bases: 10. CDR3 length: 15 residues. Germline V gives CDR1 DFQATT, CDR2 SNEGSKA (reference sequence). The CDR3 here is CSASVGTGGGNEQFF. CDR3 in DNA: TGCAGTGCTTCCGTCGGGACAGGGGGGGGAAATGAGCAGTTCTTC.

In this sample, this clonotype turned up a few times. The V gene is TRBV18, the J gene TRBJ1-1; 7 nucleotides line up with TRBD1. The CDR3 spans 15 residues. V trimming: 3 bases; J trimming: 1 base; junction bases outside the gene matches: 5. Per germline, CDR1 KGHSH and CDR2 LQKENI. The CDR3 loop is CASSPKGQTNTEAFF. The CDR3 coding sequence is TGTGCCAGCTCACCCAAGGGACAGACGAACACTGAAGCTTTCTTT.

The V call is TRBV27, the J call TRBJ1-1; D ambiguous. Germline CDR1 is MNHEY and CDR2 is SMNVEV (reference sequence). V was trimmed by 8 bases and J by 11 bases, leaving 18 bases between them. The CDR3 is made up of 12 amino acids. The CDR3 bases are TGTGCCAGCCTTGTCCCCCCCAGTCTTGCTTTCTTT. Translated, it gives CASLVPPSLAFF.

This clonotype was found once. The rearrangement uses TRBV25-1 and TRBJ1-5, with unresolved D. This CDR3 contains 14 residues. CDR1 is MGHDK, CDR2 SYGVNS, per germline. The V end was cut by 4 bases, the J end by 6 bases, with 13 bases between. The CDR3 nucleotides read TGTGCCAGCAGTGTGGCGGGAAAGGCTCAGCCCCAGCATTTT. Its translation is CASSVAGKAQPQHF. The full variable domain, with the rest looked up from reference TRBV25-1 and TRBJ1-5, is EADIYQTPRYLVIGTGKKITLECSQTMGHDKMYWYQQDPGMELHLIHYSYGVNSTEKGDLSSESTVSRIRTEHFPLTLESARPSHTSQYLCASSVAGKAQPQHFGDGTRLSIL.

This clonotype was counted at least ten times. The CDR3 is CATSDLLRPYSNQPQHF. Written as DNA, the CDR3 is TGTGCCACCAGTGATTTGCTCAGACCTTATAGCAATCAGCCCCAGCATTTT. The chain carries TRBV24-1 and TRBJ1-5; D is unclear. With 0 bases removed from V and 0 bases from J, the gap between germline ends came to 11 bases. The V gene's germline CDR1 is KGHDR and CDR2 SFDVKD. The CDR3 covers 17 residues.

This clonotype was detected only a few times. The chain couples TRBV19 to TRBJ2-2, with 8 nucleotides matching TRBD2. Per the germline V gene, CDR1 is LNHDA and CDR2 is SQIVND (reference sequence). Trimming at V came to 6 bases and at J to 1 base, leaving 4 bases not matched to a gene. This CDR3 is built from 15 residues. CDR3 sequence reads: CASSTLAGNTGELFF. In DNA form, the CDR3 reads TGTGCCAGTAGCACCCTAGCGGGGAACACCGGGGAGCTGTTTTTT. The full variable domain, its missing parts supplied by reference TRBV19 and TRBJ2-2, is DGGITQSPKYLFRKEGQNVTLSCEQNLNHDAMYWYRQDPGQGLRLIYYSQIVNDFQKGDIAEGYSVSREKKESFPLTVTSAQKNPTAFYLCASSTLAGNTGELFFGEGSRLTVL.

This clonotype was observed a few times. DNA for the CDR3: TGTGCCAGCAGTTACTCGATGAGATTAGACAGGGAGACTGAAGCTTTCTTT. As protein: CASSYSMRLDRETEAFF. The J gene is TRBJ1-1, the V gene TRBV6-5; TRBD1 aligns across 7 bases. The germline CDR1 and CDR2 sequences are MNHEY and SVGAGI. This CDR3 region has 17 residues. V gave up 0 bases and J gave up 5 bases; unmatched junction bases: 12.

In this sample, this clonotype turned up many times. The genes are TRBV20-1 and TRBJ1-1, with 7 bases identical to TRBD1. The CDR3 extends over 13 amino acids. Trimming cost V 5 bases and J 11 bases; bases outside gene matches: 14. Germline CDR1 is DFQATT and CDR2 is SNEGSKA (reference sequence). The CDR3 nucleotides read TGCAGTGCTGAAAGCGGACAGGCCTCAGAGGCTTTCTTT. Protein product: CSAESGQASEAFF.

The chain recombines TRBV4-2 with TRBJ1-1; 8 bases fit TRBD1. Germline CDR1 and CDR2: LGHNA and YNFKEQ. The CDR3 sequence is 18 residues long. V was clipped by 4 bases and J by 4 bases; unmatched bases: 17. CDR3 sequence (DNA): TGTGCCAGCAGCCCACCCCCGGACAGGGCGGAGGACGGCACTGAAGCTTTCTTT. Residues: CASSPPPDRAEDGTEAFF.

This clonotype was observed a handful of times. This rearrangement joins TRBV7-6 to TRBJ2-7; D gene unclear. Per the germline V gene, CDR1 is SGHVS and CDR2 is FNYEAQ. V lost 5 bases and J 2 bases, leaving 13 bases between the germline ends. This CDR3 has 14 residues. CDR3 region: CASSQTPTTYEQYF. The CDR3 coding sequence is TGTGCCAGCAGCCAGACCCCTACAACCTACGAGCAGTACTTC.

The V gene is TRBV6-1, the J gene TRBJ1-1, with D tentatively TRBD1 (5 bases). This CDR3 has 13 amino acids. In germline, CDR1 is MNHNS, CDR2 SASEGT. The V and J ends lost 10 bases and 2 bases respectively, with 14 bases between them. CDR3 amino acids: CAIRNRRNTEAFF. DNA for the CDR3: TGTGCCATTCGGAACAGGCGTAACACTGAAGCTTTCTTT.

This clonotype was seen only a few times. The chain couples TRBV5-5 to TRBJ2-7, with D hard to call. In germline, CDR1 is SGHKS, CDR2 YYEKEE (reference sequence). The V and J ends lost 1 base and 2 bases respectively, with 10 bases between them. The CDR3 extends over 14 amino acids. The CDR3 spells CASSLLADTYEQYF. CDR3 DNA: TGTGCCAGCAGCTTGTTGGCGGATACCTACGAGCAGTACTTC. The entire variable domain, with the rest obtained from reference TRBV5-5 and TRBJ2-7, is as follows: DAGVTQSPTHLIKTRGQQVTLRCSPISGHKSVSWYQQVLGQGPQFIFQYYEKEERGRGNFPDRFSARQFPNYSSELNVNALLLGDSALYLCASSLLADTYEQYFGPGTRLTVT.